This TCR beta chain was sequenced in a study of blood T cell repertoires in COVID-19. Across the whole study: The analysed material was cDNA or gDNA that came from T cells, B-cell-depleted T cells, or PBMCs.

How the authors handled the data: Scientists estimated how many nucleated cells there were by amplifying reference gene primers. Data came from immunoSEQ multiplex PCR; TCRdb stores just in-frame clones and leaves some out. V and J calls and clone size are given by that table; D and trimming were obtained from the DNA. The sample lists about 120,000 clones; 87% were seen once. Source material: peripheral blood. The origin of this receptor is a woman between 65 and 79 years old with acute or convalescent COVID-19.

The CDR3 DNA sequence: TGTGCCAGCAGACCCCAAATGGGGGGACAGGGGGCTGGTGGCTACACCTTC. It codes for CASRPQMGGQGAGGYTF. V and J are TRBV27 and TRBJ1-2, with 12 bases that match TRBD1. V was clipped by 6 bases and J by 7 bases; unmatched bases: 15. CDR1 is MNHEY and CDR2 is SMNVEV in the germline V gene (reference sequence). There are 17 residues in the CDR3.